These 7 T cell receptor beta chains share one sample of origin, sequenced in a study of cytotoxic CD8 clonotypes in ibrutinib-treated CLL. The assay was immunoSEQ multiplex PCR, and TCRdb's table has in-frame clones only and misses some. The sample has approximately 280,000 clones; roughly three quarters are singletons. This specimen was PBMCs, taken at disease progression, from a patient treated with ibrutinib. The receptors come from a human donor with chronic lymphocytic leukemia.

The chain couples TRBV19 to TRBJ1-5; D remains unclear. V was pared by 5 bases and J by 0 bases, with 11 bases between. The CDR3 contains 15 residues. Per germline, CDR1 LNHDA and CDR2 SQIVND (reference sequence). The CDR3 sequence: CASSPKGVSNQPQHF. The CDR3 nucleotides are TGTGCCAGTAGTCCTAAGGGAGTTAGCAATCAGCCCCAGCATTTT.

V usage is TRBV11-3 and J usage is TRBJ2-3, with 10 bases matching TRBD2. V trimming: 1 base; J trimming: 5 bases; junction bases outside the gene matches: 3. From germline, CDR1 is SGHNT and CDR2 YENEEA. This CDR3 spans 15 amino acids. The chain's CDR3 is CASSLGGTSVDTQYF. The CDR3 nucleotides are TGTGCCAGCAGCTTAGGGGGGACTAGCGTAGATACGCAGTATTTT.

The rearrangement uses TRBV28 and TRBJ2-7; D is uncertain. The germline V gene encodes CDR1 MDHEN and CDR2 SYDVKM. This CDR3 is built from 12 residues. V lost 5 bases to trimming and J lost 0 bases, with 5 bases between them. The DNA for the CDR3 is TGTGCCAGCAGTGAGAGCTCCTACGAGCAGTACTTC. As protein: CASSESSYEQYF.

The chain joins TRBV9 to TRBJ2-3, with D perhaps matching TRBD1 or TRBD2 (5 bases each). V lost 2 bases, J lost 4 bases, and 8 bases lay in between. Germline V lookup: CDR1 SGDLS, CDR2 YYNGEE. The CDR3 spans 13 residues. The CDR3 spells CASSVGVPDTQYF. CDR3 bases: TGTGCCAGCAGCGTGGGGGTCCCAGATACGCAGTATTTT.

The chain links TRBV7-8 to TRBJ2-1; D assignment may be TRBD1 or TRBD2 (5 bases each). This CDR3 has 13 residues. The germline V gene has CDR1 SGHVS and CDR2 FQNEAQ. Deletions cut 5 bases from V and 4 bases from J, with 9 bases between. CDR3 protein: CASSPGRYNEQFF. CDR3 bases: TGTGCCAGCAGCCCGGGACGGTACAATGAGCAGTTCTTC.

V is TRBV5-1 and J is TRBJ2-1; D remains ambiguous. Trimming cost V 0 bases and J 9 bases, with 4 bases left between them. This CDR3 region has 11 residues. From germline, CDR1 is SGHRS and CDR2 YFSETQ. CDR3 in amino acids: CASSLEGEQFF. The CDR3 region has the DNA TGCGCCAGCAGCTTGGAAGGTGAGCAGTTCTTC.

DNA for the CDR3: TGTGCCAGCAGCTGGGAGGCGATGGGCTCTGGAAACACCATATATTTT. Its protein product is CASSWEAMGSGNTIYF. The chain has TRBV7-8 and TRBJ1-3; D not certain. The V and J ends lost 4 bases and 0 bases respectively, with 13 bases between them. This CDR3 has 16 residues. Per the germline V gene, CDR1 is SGHVS and CDR2 is FQNEAQ.